Listed here are 14 T cell receptor beta chains from one sample, sequenced in a study of blood T cells in healthy people across ages. Together with a sample-barcoded 5' primer, a J-beta primer mix was included in a second PCR lasting about 7 to 12 cycles. TCRdb fed the 5' RACE reads into MiXCR, producing one record per CDR3 protein. The top ten clones hold around 0.7% of a sample with some 1,000,000 distinct CDR3 sequences, roughly a quarter of them seen once. These records were also assigned to another study, of T cells of mothers and their children.

The sequenced sample consisted of blood. The source is a girl aged 2 to 9 in good health.

V is TRBV27 and J is TRBJ1-1; tentatively, D is TRBD1 (6 bases). The CDR3 covers 18 residues. Germline V CDR1 and CDR2: MNHEY, SMNVEV (reference sequence). Trimming left V 2 bases short and J 10 bases short, with 29 bases between. CDR3 residues: CASSLGQGIVAPLLAAFF. The CDR3 coding sequence is TGTGCCAGCAGTTTAGGGCAGGGGATAGTCGCCCCCCTGTTGGCAGCTTTCTTT.

There are a few counts of this clonotype. The chain links TRBV20-1 to TRBJ2-2, with no clear D. Trimming shortened V by 5 bases and J by 1 base, and 11 bases separated the two germline ends. CDR1 is DFQATT, CDR2 SNEGSKA, per germline (reference sequence). This CDR3 contains 14 residues. The CDR3 region has the DNA TGCAGTGCTCGATATGACTGGAACACCGGGGAGCTGTTTTTT. Protein: CSARYDWNTGELFF.

The V gene is TRBV12-5, the J gene TRBJ2-5; 7 positions match TRBD1. The end of the DNA fits TRBJ2-7 better, so the J call may be wrong. The germline CDR1 and CDR2 sequences are LGHNT and FRNRAP. The CDR3 contains 15 residues. CDR3 in amino acids: CASGLGDRDNYEQYF. The CDR3 nucleotides are TGTGCTAGTGGTTTGGGGGACAGAGACAACTACGAGCAGTACTTC.

This clonotype was detected only a few times. V and J are TRBV28 and TRBJ1-4; no reliable D call. V lost 8 bases and J lost 6, with 16 bases in between. CDR3 length equals 14 residues. Germline CDR1 and CDR2: MDHEN and SYDVKM. CDR3 sequence (DNA): TGTGCCAGCCGATTTTGGACGGCGGATGAAAAACTGTTTTTT. This codes for CASRFWTADEKLFF.

The table lists this clonotype with a few counts. The chain combines TRBV20-1 with TRBJ2-3; perhaps TRBD2 as D (6 bases). The CDR3 totals 14 residues. Trimming removed 1 base from V and 4 bases from J, with 12 bases in between. Germline lookup yields CDR1 DFQATT and CDR2 SNEGSKA (reference sequence). CDR3 in amino acids: CSARGGVLADTQYF. The CDR3 DNA is TGCAGTGCTAGAGGCGGGGTGCTGGCAGATACGCAGTATTTT.

This chain connects TRBV11-2 to TRBJ2-5; 11 bases are shared with TRBD2. V was pared by 1 base and J by 2 bases, with 6 bases of the junction left unmatched. Germline lookup yields CDR1 SGHAT and CDR2 FQNNGV. CDR3 length: 17 amino acids. DNA for the CDR3: TGTGCCAGCAGCTTAGTCGGCGCTAGCGGGGGGCAAGAGACCCAGTACTTC. This encodes CASSLVGASGGQETQYF.

This clonotype was observed a few times. This chain connects TRBV28 to TRBJ2-3; the D is unclear. The V gene lost 7 bases and the J gene lost 0 bases, with 14 bases spanning the gap. Germline-derived CDR1 and CDR2 are MDHEN and SYDVKM. There are 15 residues in the CDR3. The CDR3, as DNA: TGTGCCAGCACCCCACTCGGATCTAGCACAGATACGCAGTATTTT. This translates into CASTPLGSSTDTQYF.

The chain employs TRBV12-3 or TRBV12-4 and TRBJ2-1; 8 bases line up with TRBD2. The J segment lost 5 bases and the V segment lost 1 base, leaving 4 bases of the junction unmatched. This CDR3 is built from 15 residues. The CDR3 spells CASSLGTSRHNEQFF. CDR3 DNA: TGTGCCAGCAGTTTAGGGACTAGCAGACACAATGAGCAGTTCTTC.

The gene calls are TRBV19 and TRBJ2-6; D not certain. V was pared by 5 bases and J by 0 bases, with 8 bases between. CDR1 is LNHDA, CDR2 SQIVND, per germline (reference sequence). The CDR3 has 15 residues. The CDR3 bases are TGTGCCAGTAGTGGGTCTAGCTCTGGGGCCAACGTCCTGACTTTC. Encoded protein: CASSGSSSGANVLTF.

CDR3 loop: CAISEKGLTGGGPYEQYF. The CDR3 DNA is TGTGCCATCAGTGAGAAGGGCCTGACAGGGGGCGGGCCCTACGAGCAGTACTTC. V is TRBV10-3 and J is TRBJ2-7, with 10 positions matching TRBD1. The CDR3 consists of 18 residues. The germline V gene has CDR1 ENHRY and CDR2 SYGVKD. J was trimmed by 2 bases and V by 2 bases; bases with no gene match: 12.

There are a few counts of this clonotype. The chain is built from TRBV5-1 and TRBJ2-5; 12 nucleotides align to TRBD2. The CDR3 spans 15 residues. V was clipped by 7 bases and J by 0 bases; unmatched bases: 4. The germline V gene encodes CDR1 SGHRS and CDR2 YFSETQ. The CDR3 region is CASATSGGNQETQYF. The CDR3, as DNA: TGCGCCAGCGCGACTAGCGGGGGAAACCAAGAGACCCAGTACTTC.

The V gene is TRBV9, the J gene TRBJ2-3; tentative D call: TRBD2 (5 bases). Trimming took 4 bases from V and 3 from J, leaving 18 bases between them. CDR3 size: 16 residues. Germline V gene lookup returns CDR1 SGDLS and CDR2 YYNGEE. The CDR3: CASSSLGAAATDTQYF. Written as DNA, the CDR3 is TGTGCCAGCAGCTCACTCGGAGCGGCGGCAACAGATACGCAGTATTTT.

Concerning this clonotype: With a much larger clone just one base away, this may be a read error. The chain recombines TRBV29-1 with TRBJ1-2; possibly TRBD1 for D (5 bases). The V and J ends lost 3 bases and 6 bases respectively, with 20 bases between them. The CDR3 sequence is 15 residues long. CDR1 and CDR2 from the germline V gene are SQVTM and ANQGSEA. CDR3 region: CSVDMRSGGVDGYTF. The DNA for the CDR3 is TGCAGCGTTGACATGCGCTCCGGGGGGGTCGATGGCTACACCTTC.

This clonotype was counted a few times. This rearrangement joins TRBV7-6 to TRBJ2-5, with D tentatively TRBD1 (6 bases). Germline loops: CDR1 SGHVS, CDR2 FNYEAQ. The CDR3 length is 15 residues. Trimming removed 4 bases at V and 11 bases at J, with 23 bases between. CDR3 nucleotides: TGTGCCAGCAGCTCAGCCGTGGCAGGGGTTGTTGAGCAGTACTTC. This translates into CASSSAVAGVVEQYF.